This TCR beta chain is from a study of T cells in Graves' hyperthyroidism and ophthalmopathy. Points from the study as a whole: Ophthalmopathy and stable hyperthyroidism were told apart by a 13 V-J model.

This clonotype was observed at least ten times. Its antigen is as yet unknown. RNA transcripts were the template for amplifying TCR beta CDR3 regions. HTBI primers were employed in a first-round RT-PCR of the TCR CDR3. TCRdb used MiXCR to reprocess the multiplex PCR reads, holding one entry per CDR3 protein. The table lists around 300,000 distinct CDR3 sequences, roughly 15% of them singletons. Patients were excluded for uncontrolled infection, other autoimmune disease, pregnancy or lactation. Diagnoses rested on clinical symptoms, serum thyroxine and TRAb, thyroid ultrasound and orbital computed tomography. PBMCs stemmed from 8.5 to 10 ml fresh peripheral blood. The CDR3 length is 14 residues. The germline gives CDR1 SEHNR, CDR2 FQNEAQ (reference sequence). V shed 5 bases and J 5 bases; nucleotides not matched to a gene: 7.

Sequenced input: blood. The chain employs TRBV7-9 and TRBJ2-3; TRBD2 agrees at 7 bases. The TCR originated in a middle-aged woman with Graves' hyperthyroidism. The CDR3 DNA reads as TGTGCCAGCAGCGTGGCGGGAGTTCTAGATACGCAGTATTTT. This sequence encodes CASSVAGVLDTQYF.